A selection of T cell receptor beta chains follows, all from one sample in a study of naive and memory T cell subsets. TCRdb independently ran MiXCR on the UMI-ligation and nested PCR reads; one entry per CDR3 protein. The sample consists of about 120,000 distinct CDR3 sequences, 30% to 45% of them appearing once. Sequenced sample: central memory CD4+ T cells from blood. The receptors were sampled from a human donor in good health. The CDR3 runs from the conserved cysteine through the conserved F or W. A D gene is named only where the DNA matches it firmly. Some rows have no size entry. The others give once, few or many, or a class for an expanded clone.

>TRBV5-1|TRBJ1-6|15|NA|once
CASSLDSSYNSPLHF
TGCGCCAGCAGCTTGGACAGCTCCTATAATTCACCCCTCCACTTT
>TRBV14|TRBJ1-1|16|NA|NA
CASSQYKGQLNTEAFF
TGTGCCAGCAGCCAATACAAAGGACAGCTGAACACTGAAGCTTTCTTT
>TRBV9|TRBJ2-3|16|TRBD1|NA
CASSPTGTGRTDTQYF
TGTGCCAGCAGCCCCACCGGGACAGGGCGCACAGATACGCAGTATTTT
>TRBV2|TRBJ2-3|15|TRBD2|few
CASTPSGFSTDTQYF
TGTGCCAGCACGCCTAGCGGCTTTAGCACAGATACGCAGTATTTT
>TRBV12-3/TRBV12-4|TRBJ2-7|13|NA|few
CASSKYRGVEQYF
TGTGCCAGCAGTAAGTACCGTGGGGTAGAGCAGTACTTC
>TRBV5-1|TRBJ1-1|15|NA|NA
CASSPEQGANTEAFF
TGCGCCAGCAGCCCAGAACAGGGCGCGAACACTGAAGCTTTCTTT
>TRBV28|TRBJ2-7|16|NA|few
CASSSGSRPGSYEQYF
TGTGCCAGCAGTTCCGGGTCTCGGCCGGGATCCTACGAGCAGTACTTC
>TRBV3-1|TRBJ2-2|15|TRBD2|NA
CASRLAGVYAGELFF
TGTGCCAGCAGACTAGCGGGAGTTTACGCCGGGGAGCTGTTTTTT
>TRBV28|TRBJ2-1|14|NA|few
CASTGTWVYNEQFF
TGTGCCAGCACTGGGACTTGGGTCTACAATGAGCAGTTCTTC
>TRBV3-1|TRBJ2-1|13|NA|NA
CASRNWVYNEQFF
TGTGCCAGCAGGAATTGGGTGTACAATGAGCAGTTCTTC
>TRBV6-1|TRBJ2-1|15|NA|NA
CASSEVGSSYNEQFF
TGTGCCAGCAGTGAAGTGGGCAGCTCCTACAATGAGCAGTTCTTC
>TRBV12-3/TRBV12-4|TRBJ1-5|15|NA|many
CASSPERISNQPQHF
TGTGCCAGCAGTCCAGAGAGGATAAGCAATCAGCCCCAGCATTTT
>TRBV28|TRBJ2-3|14|TRBD2|few
CASSSGSRPDTQYF
TGTGCCAGCAGTAGCGGGAGCAGGCCAGATACGCAGTATTTT
>TRBV6-6|TRBJ1-1|16|NA|few
CASSYSPDSLNTEAFF
TGTGCCAGCAGTTACTCCCCGGACAGCCTGAACACTGAAGCTTTCTTT
>TRBV29-1|TRBJ2-7|14|NA|NA
CSVVEGLSSYEQYF
TGCAGCGTTGTTGAAGGGCTGAGCTCCTACGAGCAGTACTTC
>TRBV20-1|TRBJ2-5|12|NA|NA
CSAIPPVETQYF
TGCAGTGCTATCCCCCCGGTGGAGACCCAGTACTTC
>TRBV5-5|TRBJ1-5|15|TRBD1|NA
CASSLDGTGYQPQHF
TGTGCCAGCAGCTTGGACGGGACAGGGTATCAGCCCCAGCATTTT
>TRBV29-1|TRBJ2-7|13|TRBD1|NA
CSVRQGGGYEQYF
TGCAGCGTCCGACAGGGGGGAGGCTACGAGCAGTACTTC
>TRBV29-1|TRBJ1-5|13|NA|NA
CSVSRASNQPQHF
TGCAGCGTGTCCCGGGCGTCCAATCAGCCCCAGCATTTT
>TRBV14|TRBJ1-2|15|NA|NA
CASSQDSVVSGGYTF
TGTGCCAGCAGCCAAGATTCCGTCGTAAGTGGTGGCTACACCTTC
>TRBV6-4|TRBJ2-1|17|TRBD2|many
CASSAGTSGSSYNEQFF
TGTGCCAGCAGTGCAGGAACTAGCGGAAGCTCCTACAATGAGCAGTTCTTC
>TRBV7-6|TRBJ2-7|17|NA|NA
CASSPTPGGGPSYEQYF
TGTGCCAGCAGCCCTACCCCGGGTGGCGGACCCTCCTACGAGCAGTACTTT
>TRBV4-2|TRBJ2-7|15|TRBD2|few
CASSQDTGGSEEQYF
TGTGCCAGCAGCCAAGATACGGGAGGGAGTGAAGAGCAGTACTTC
>TRBV3-1|TRBJ1-2|14|NA|few
CASSQDDSAYGYTF
TGTGCCAGCAGCCAAGACGATAGTGCCTATGGCTACACCTTC
>TRBV14|TRBJ2-5|15|NA|few
CASSQDWNSVETQYF
TGTGCCAGCAGCCAAGACTGGAACTCGGTGGAGACCCAGTACTTC
>TRBV7-9|TRBJ2-5|14|TRBD2|NA
CASSLAGGRETQYF
TGTGCCAGCAGCTTAGCGGGAGGGAGAGAGACCCAGTACTTC
>TRBV6-2/TRBV6-3|TRBJ2-1|15|TRBD2|NA
CASSLTGGSYNEQFF
TGTGCCAGCAGTCTCACGGGCGGGAGTTACAATGAGCAGTTCTTC
>TRBV12-3/TRBV12-4|TRBJ2-2|15|NA|few
CASSIGQPNTGELFF
TGTGCCAGCAGTATTGGACAGCCGAACACCGGGGAGCTGTTTTTT
>TRBV29-1|TRBJ1-6|13|TRBD1|NA
CSVGTGVNSPLHF
TGCAGCGTTGGGACAGGGGTTAATTCACCCCTCCACTTT
>TRBV12-3/TRBV12-4|TRBJ2-2|15|NA|NA
CASTLSRGKTGELFF
TGTGCCAGCACCCTAAGTCGGGGAAAAACCGGGGAGCTGTTTTTT
>TRBV20-1|TRBJ1-2|15|TRBD1|few
CSARDRQGVSGGYTF
TGCAGTGCTAGAGATCGACAGGGGGTATCAGGAGGCTACACCTTC
>TRBV5-1|TRBJ2-3|14|TRBD1|NA
CASSHRGRSDTQYF
TGCGCCAGCAGTCACAGGGGGCGTTCAGATACGCAGTATTTT
>TRBV6-5|TRBJ2-2|13|NA|few
CASSRLGTGELFF
TGTGCCAGCAGCAGACTCGGGACCGGGGAGCTGTTTTTT
>TRBV29-1|TRBJ1-1|10|NA|NA
CSVTGTEAFF
TGCAGCGTGACTGGGACTGAAGCTTTCTTT
>TRBV20-1|TRBJ2-3|12|NA|NA
CSAPARYGTQYF
TGCAGTGCTCCCGCTAGGTACGGCACGCAGTATTTT
>TRBV3-1|TRBJ1-1|12|NA|few
CASSQGNTEAFF
TGTGCCAGCAGCCAAGGAAACACTGAAGCTTTCTTT
>TRBV20-1|TRBJ2-3|15|NA|NA
CSARDHAVSTDTQYF
TGCAGTGCTAGAGATCACGCGGTGAGCACAGATACGCAGTATTTT
>TRBV29-1|TRBJ2-1|15|TRBD2|few
CSVTSGTSRGNEQFF
TGCAGCGTGACTAGCGGGACATCCCGTGGCAATGAGCAGTTCTTC
>TRBV15|TRBJ2-1|16|TRBD2|NA
CATSRRTSGRRNEQFF
TGTGCCACCAGCAGACGGACAAGCGGGAGAAGGAATGAGCAGTTCTTC
>TRBV25-1|TRBJ2-3|13|NA|NA
CASSDPFTDTQYF
TGTGCCAGCAGTGATCCCTTCACAGATACGCAGTATTTT
>TRBV2|TRBJ2-5|14|NA|NA
CASSEEFGQETQYF
TGTGCCAGCAGTGAAGAGTTTGGTCAAGAGACCCAGTACTTC
>TRBV29-1|TRBJ2-7|14|TRBD1|NA
CSVERGQGGYEQYF
TGCAGCGTGGAACGAGGACAGGGTGGATACGAGCAGTACTTC
>TRBV20-1|TRBJ2-7|15|NA|NA
CSARDHYEGIYEQYF
TGCAGTGCTAGAGATCATTATGAGGGAATCTACGAGCAGTACTTC
>TRBV4-3|TRBJ2-5|14|NA|NA
CASSQSGGGETQYF
TGCGCCAGCAGCCAATCCGGGGGCGGGGAGACCCAGTACTTC
>TRBV11-3|TRBJ2-4|16|NA|many
CASSLGKLGAKNIQYF
TGTGCCAGCAGCTTAGGCAAATTGGGAGCCAAAAACATTCAGTACTTC
>TRBV5-1|TRBJ2-7|16|TRBD1|many
CASSRTGTGFKDEQYF
TGCGCCAGTTCACGAACCGGGACAGGGTTTAAGGACGAGCAGTACTTC
>TRBV30|TRBJ2-7|14|TRBD2|NA
CAWKFSSGTYEQYF
TGTGCCTGGAAGTTTTCTAGCGGGACGTACGAGCAGTACTTC
>TRBV6-6|TRBJ2-1|12|NA|few
CASSPDRGRQFF
TGTGCCAGCAGTCCCGACCGGGGCCGTCAGTTCTTC
>TRBV10-1|TRBJ2-3|14|NA|many
CASSGVGSADTQYF
TGCGCCAGCAGTGGAGTAGGGTCAGCAGATACGCAGTATTTT
>TRBV7-9|TRBJ1-5|15|NA|NA
CATSGGGGGNQPQHF
TGTGCCACCAGTGGGGGCGGGGGTGGCAATCAGCCCCAGCATTTT
>TRBV6-2/TRBV6-3|TRBJ2-7|15|NA|few
CASSYLQGISYEQYF
TGTGCCAGCAGTTACTTGCAGGGGATAAGCTACGAGCAGTACTTC
>TRBV18|TRBJ2-7|13|NA|few
CASSIDRNYEQYF
TGTGCCAGCTCAATCGACAGAAACTACGAGCAGTACTTC
>TRBV10-3|TRBJ1-6|16|NA|NA
CAISENPSSYNSPLHF
TGTGCCATCAGTGAAAATCCTAGCTCCTATAATTCACCCCTCCACTTT
>TRBV11-2|TRBJ1-1|15|TRBD1|NA
CASSARDSLFTEAFF
TGTGCCAGCAGCGCAAGGGACAGCCTCTTCACTGAAGCTTTCTTT
>TRBV7-8|TRBJ1-1|15|NA|few
CASSLTDSLNTEAFF
TGTGCCAGCAGCTTAACGGACAGTCTGAACACTGAAGCTTTCTTT
>TRBV7-9|TRBJ2-1|11|NA|once
CASSSMGEQFF
TGTGCCAGCAGTTCAATGGGTGAGCAGTTCTTC
>TRBV7-9|TRBJ1-4|14|NA|NA
CASSPKFTNEKLFF
TGTGCCAGCAGCCCTAAGTTCACTAATGAAAAACTGTTTTTT
>TRBV20-1|TRBJ2-7|16|TRBD1|few
CSARTGAGATSYEQYF
TGCAGTGCAAGGACAGGGGCGGGCGCAACAAGCTACGAGCAGTACTTC